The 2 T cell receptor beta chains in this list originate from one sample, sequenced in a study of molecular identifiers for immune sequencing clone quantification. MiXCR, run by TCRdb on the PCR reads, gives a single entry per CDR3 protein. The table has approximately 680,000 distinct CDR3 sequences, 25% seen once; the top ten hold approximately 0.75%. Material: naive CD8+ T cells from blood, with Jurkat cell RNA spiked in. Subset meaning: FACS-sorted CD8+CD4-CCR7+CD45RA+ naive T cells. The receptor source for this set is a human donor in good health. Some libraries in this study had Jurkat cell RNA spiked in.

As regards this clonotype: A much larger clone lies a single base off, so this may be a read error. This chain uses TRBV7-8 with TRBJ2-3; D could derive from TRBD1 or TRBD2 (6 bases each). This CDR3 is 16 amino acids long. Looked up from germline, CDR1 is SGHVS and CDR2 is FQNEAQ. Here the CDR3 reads CTSSLDPGARIDTQYF. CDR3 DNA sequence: TGTACCAGCAGCTTAGACCCGGGGGCGAGGATAGATACGCAGTATTTT.

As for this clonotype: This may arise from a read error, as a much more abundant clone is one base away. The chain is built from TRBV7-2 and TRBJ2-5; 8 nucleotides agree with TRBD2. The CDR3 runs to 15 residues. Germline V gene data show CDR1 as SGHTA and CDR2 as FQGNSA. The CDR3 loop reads CARSSHAGGRETQYF. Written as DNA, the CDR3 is TGTGCCCGCAGTTCCCACGCGGGGGGAAGGGAGACCCAGTACTTC. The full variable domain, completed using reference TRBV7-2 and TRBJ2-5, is GAGVSQSPSNKVTEKGKDVELRCDPISGHTALYWYRQSLGQGLEFLIYFQGNSAPDKSGLPSDRFSAERTGGSVSTLTIQRTQQEDSAVYLCARSSHAGGRETQYFGPGTRLLVL.